The 18 T cell receptor beta chains below were found in one sample sequenced in a study of shared clonotypes between healthy human individuals. The repertoire was sequenced with immunoSEQ multiplex PCR; TCRdb's copy has only in-frame clones and lacks some. The sample shows about 1.5 million clones, roughly 97% of them seen only once. The specimen was naive CD4+ T cells sorted from blood. Sample subset: CD45RA+ positively selected. These receptors were taken from a man aged 25-45 years in good health.

The chain links TRBV28 to TRBJ1-2, with D unclear. Trimming shortened V by 6 bases and J by 8 bases, and 13 bases separated the two germline ends. This CDR3 has 12 residues. CDR1 MDHEN and CDR2 SYDVKM come from the germline V gene. The CDR3 region has the DNA TGTGCCAGCAGCCCGGGAGTGCACGGCTACACCTTC. Encoded protein: CASSPGVHGYTF.

The chain is built from TRBV5-4 and TRBJ2-7, with D perhaps matching TRBD2 (6 bases). Trimming removed 5 bases from V and 6 bases from J, with 27 bases in between. The length of the CDR3 is 17 residues. In germline, CDR1 is SGHNT, CDR2 YYREEE (reference sequence). The CDR3 nucleotides read TGTGCCAGCAGTCCCTCGAGCCGGGACTTGAATACAGGCGAGCAGTACTTC. Translation gives CASSPSSRDLNTGEQYF.

This chain joins TRBV29-1 and TRBJ2-2; D is perhaps TRBD2 (5 bases). The germline gives CDR1 SQVTM, CDR2 ANQGSEA. This CDR3 spans 12 amino acids. Trimming stripped 7 bases from V and 5 bases from J, with 11 bases between. CDR3 sequence reads: CSAEGFTGELFF. In nucleotides, the CDR3 is TGCAGCGCAGAGGGTTTTACCGGGGAGCTGTTTTTT.

This clone was recorded once. Different DNA sequences within this sample yield the same CDR3. The V and J genes are TRBV28 and TRBJ2-3, with D hard to call. The V end was cut by 4 bases, the J end by 2 bases, with 13 bases between. The CDR3 sequence is 15 residues long. Germline V lookup: CDR1 MDHEN, CDR2 SYDVKM. The CDR3 reads CASSSPAGTTDTQYF. CDR3 nucleotides: TGTGCCAGCAGTTCCCCAGCCGGAACCACAGATACGCAGTATTTT.

The chain has TRBV7-9 and TRBJ2-3; D ambiguous. The length of the CDR3 is 14 residues. Germline V gene sequence: CDR1 SEHNR, CDR2 FQNEAQ (reference sequence). V dropped 4 bases and J dropped 4 bases, with 12 bases sitting between them. The DNA for the CDR3 is TGTGCCAGCAGCTCGAGACACTACTCAGATACGCAGTATTTT. Residues: CASSSRHYSDTQYF.

The J gene is TRBJ2-1, the V gene TRBV7-9; possible D gene TRBD1, 6 bases. V was trimmed by 6 bases and J by 6 bases, leaving 15 bases between them. There are 14 residues in the CDR3. Looked up from germline, CDR1 is SEHNR and CDR2 is FQNEAQ (reference sequence). The chain's CDR3 is CASSLTDRSNEQFF. CDR3 in DNA: TGTGCCAGCAGTTTGACTGACAGGAGCAATGAGCAGTTCTTC.

The gene calls are TRBV11-2 and TRBJ2-7; TRBD2 agrees at 10 bases. The CDR3 covers 16 residues. V shed 5 bases and J 7 bases; nucleotides not matched to a gene: 14. Germline CDR1 and CDR2: SGHAT and FQNNGV. The CDR3 region is CASSLRTSGGITEQYF. Written as DNA, the CDR3 is TGTGCCAGCAGCCTCCGGACTAGCGGAGGGATTACGGAGCAGTACTTC.

This clone was observed once. The CDR3 coding sequence is TGTGCCAGCAGCTTTATGTACAGGGGATCCTACGAGCAGTACTTC. Amino acid sequence: CASSFMYRGSYEQYF. V usage is TRBV5-4 and J usage is TRBJ2-7, with 7 bases identical to TRBD1. With V trimmed by 2 bases and J by 1 base, 6 bases remained unmatched. Germline CDR1 is SGHNT and CDR2 is YYREEE (reference sequence). The length of the CDR3 is 15 residues.

The CDR3 reads CASRQLRDTEAFF. In nucleotides, the CDR3 is TGTGCCAGCAGGCAGTTGAGGGACACTGAAGCTTTCTTT. V and J are TRBV2 and TRBJ1-1; no definite D call. There are 13 residues in the CDR3. Germline V lookup: CDR1 SNHLY, CDR2 FYNNEI. Trimming took off 6 bases at V and 3 bases at J, with 11 bases between the two ends.

The CDR3: CASKNSGRGPLETQYF. CDR3 DNA: TGTGCCAGCAAAAATAGCGGGAGGGGGCCGTTAGAGACCCAGTACTTC. The chain links TRBV2 to TRBJ2-5; 11 nucleotides align to TRBD2. Germline CDR1 is SNHLY and CDR2 is FYNNEI. CDR3 length equals 16 residues. V shed 7 bases and J 4 bases; nucleotides not matched to a gene: 11.

The V call is TRBV7-9, the J call TRBJ1-2; D is perhaps TRBD1 (6 bases). Germline assignment: CDR1 SEHNR and CDR2 FQNEAQ (reference sequence). V lost 6 bases and J lost 4, with 9 bases in between. The CDR3 covers 12 residues. The CDR3 is CASREDSYGYTF. The DNA for the CDR3 is TGTGCCAGCAGGGAGGACAGCTATGGCTACACCTTC.

This clone was found once. The same CDR3 arises from other DNA sequences in this sample as well. The V and J genes are TRBV9 and TRBJ2-1; D may be TRBD2 (6 bases). From germline, CDR1 is SGDLS and CDR2 YYNGEE. V dropped 0 bases and J dropped 0 bases, with 10 bases sitting between them. The CDR3 runs 16 residues. The CDR3 region has the DNA TGTGCCAGCAGCGTAGTGGCCGGGGGCTCCTACAATGAGCAGTTCTTC. Translating it yields CASSVVAGGSYNEQFF.

The sample holds one count of this clone. V usage is TRBV5-1 and J usage is TRBJ2-7; the match to TRBD2 covers 14 bases. Unmatched junction bases numbered 6, after V lost 4 bases and J lost 3 bases. CDR1 SGHRS and CDR2 YFSETQ come from the germline V gene. The CDR3 totals 16 residues. The CDR3 sequence is CASSPGLAGAFYEQYF. CDR3 DNA sequence: TGCGCCAGCAGCCCGGGACTAGCGGGAGCTTTCTACGAGCAGTACTTC.

This chain uses TRBV18 with TRBJ1-2; D is unclear. This CDR3 has 14 residues. Deletions cut 3 bases from V and 0 bases from J, with 8 bases between. Germline loops: CDR1 KGHSH, CDR2 LQKENI. The CDR3 region has the DNA TGTGCCAGCTCACCGTCAAATGCTAACTATGGCTACACCTTC. It translates to CASSPSNANYGYTF.

The chain employs TRBV7-8 and TRBJ1-5; D gene uncertain. V lost 1 base to trimming and J lost 7 bases, with 8 bases between them. CDR1 is SGHVS and CDR2 is FQNEAQ in the germline V gene. The CDR3 runs 13 residues. The CDR3, as DNA: TGTGCCAGCAGCTTAGACGACCGGCAGCCCCAGCATTTT. This encodes CASSLDDRQPQHF.

Details on this clone: Other DNA sequences in this sample translate to the same CDR3. This chain connects TRBV28 to TRBJ2-1; unclear D gene. Germline loops: CDR1 MDHEN, CDR2 SYDVKM. The CDR3 is made up of 15 amino acids. Trimming removed 1 base at V and 0 bases at J, with 7 bases between. The CDR3 loop reads CASSLSLSSYNEQFF. The CDR3 DNA reads as TGTGCCAGCAGTTTATCTCTAAGCTCCTACAATGAGCAGTTCTTC.

The gene calls are TRBV18 and TRBJ2-6; D is perhaps TRBD1 (6 bases). In germline, CDR1 is KGHSH, CDR2 LQKENI. This CDR3 comprises 17 residues. The V gene lost 2 bases and the J gene lost 0 bases, with 11 bases spanning the gap. CDR3 nucleotides: TGTGCCAGCTCACCAGCAGGGGCGAGCTCTGGGGCCAACGTCCTGACTTTC. As protein: CASSPAGASSGANVLTF.

The rearrangement links TRBV27 to TRBJ2-6; D gene unclear. The CDR3 sequence is 15 residues long. V lost 5 bases, J lost 0 bases, and 8 bases lay in between. Germline CDR1 is MNHEY and CDR2 is SMNVEV (reference sequence). For the CDR3, the DNA is TGTGCCAGCAGTCCCCACGACTCTGGGGCCAACGTCCTGACTTTC. The encoded protein is CASSPHDSGANVLTF.